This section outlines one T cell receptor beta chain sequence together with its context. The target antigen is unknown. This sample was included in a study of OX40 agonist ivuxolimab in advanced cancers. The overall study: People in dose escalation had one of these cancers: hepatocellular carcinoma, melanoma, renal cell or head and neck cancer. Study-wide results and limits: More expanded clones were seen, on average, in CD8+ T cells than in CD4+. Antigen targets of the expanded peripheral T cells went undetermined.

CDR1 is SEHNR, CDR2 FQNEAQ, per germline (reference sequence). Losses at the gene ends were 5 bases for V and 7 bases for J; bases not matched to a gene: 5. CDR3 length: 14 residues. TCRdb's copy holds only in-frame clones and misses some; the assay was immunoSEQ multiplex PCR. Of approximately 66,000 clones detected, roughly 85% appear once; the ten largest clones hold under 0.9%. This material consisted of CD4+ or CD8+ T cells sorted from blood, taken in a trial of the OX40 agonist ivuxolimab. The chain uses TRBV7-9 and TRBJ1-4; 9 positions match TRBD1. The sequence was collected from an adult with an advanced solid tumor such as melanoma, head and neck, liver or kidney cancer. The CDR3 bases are TGTGCCAGCAGCGTGGGACAGGGAGTTGAAAAACTGTTTTTT. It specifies CASSVGQGVEKLFF. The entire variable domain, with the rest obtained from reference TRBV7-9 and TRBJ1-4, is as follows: DTGVSQNPRHKITKRGQNVTFRCDPISEHNRLYWYRQTLGQGPEFLTYFQNEAQLEKSRLLSDRFSAERPKGSFSTLEIQRTEQGDSAMYLCASSVGQGVEKLFFGSGTQLSVL.